The TCR beta chain under discussion was sequenced for a study of response to subunit inactivated influenza vaccine. The sample holds a few counts of this clonotype. The antigen is unknown. A single record per CDR3 protein comes from TCRdb applying MiXCR to the RT-PCR reads. Of around 710,000 distinct CDR3 sequences in the sample, around 14% are singletons; the top ten hold 6.5% to 8.5%. The germline V gene has CDR1 SQVTM and CDR2 ANQGSEA. The CDR3 has 15 residues. Trimming left V 4 bases short and J 4 bases short, with 19 bases between. Findings of the study overall: Authors proposed each seasonal influenza vaccination draws in few new T cells.

This chain uses TRBV29-1 with TRBJ2-5; perhaps TRBD1 as D (6 bases). The sequencing here drew on PBMCs from blood, taken around 14 days before vaccination. The TCR originated in a man aged 45 to 65 who received an inactivated influenza vaccine. The CDR3 bases are TGCAGCGTTGGGTTCGATGCCAGGGGCTCAGAGACCCAGTACTTC. As protein: CSVGFDARGSETQYF.